This is a list of T cell receptor beta chains from one sample in a study of the immune and genomic landscape of osteosarcoma. Clones were read by immunoSEQ multiplex PCR, and TCRdb kept only the in-frame ones, dropping some. The table records thousands of clones, around 62% of them present only once. Sequencing was performed on osteosarcoma tumor tissue from the lung. Source of these receptors: a human donor with osteosarcoma. Each CDR3 is given with its conserved first and last residue. Rows may omit the clone size; those that give it use once, few, many or a size class.

clone_size j_call v_call cdr3_aa
NA TRBJ2-2 TRBV10-3 CAISGSTRLAGVRTGELFF
NA TRBJ2-7 TRBV18 CASSPRGSGSSYEQYF
NA TRBJ2-1 TRBV28 CASREGLAGVRSSYNEQFF
NA TRBJ1-1 TRBV7-9 CASSLDVRAAEAFF
NA TRBJ2-7 TRBV28 CASSPTAGLSGRPYEQYF
few TRBJ1-2 TRBV5-1 CASREDRVNYGYTF
once TRBJ2-7 TRBV30 CAWSVGQGGYEQYF
few TRBJ2-7 TRBV6-6 CASSWGLAATYEQYF
once TRBJ1-3 TRBV19 CASSDKSSGNTIYF
few TRBJ1-5 TRBV7-2 CASSLDSGEGQPQHF
NA TRBJ2-3 TRBV7-3 CASSLNGGADTQYF
NA TRBJ1-4 TRBV6-6 CASSLGQGDEKLFF
few TRBJ2-2 TRBV5-5 CASSLARGGGELFF
once TRBJ2-3 TRBV7-6 CASSSPSTDTQYF
NA TRBJ2-5 TRBV5-8 CARPGQNPNKVQETQYF
NA TRBJ2-3 TRBV10-3 CAISEFQEGVVTDTQYF
NA TRBJ2-5 TRBV14 CASSQEWASGKTQYF
NA TRBJ2-1 TRBV28 CASWGLNEQFF
few TRBJ2-2 TRBV18 CASSPRPDTNTGELFF
once TRBJ1-2 TRBV20-1 CSARQNYGYTF
NA TRBJ2-1 TRBV19 CASSTLTGGSYNEQFF
NA TRBJ2-3 TRBV7-9 CASSLAGGSATDTQYF
NA TRBJ2-1 TRBV9 CASSPQGLAGGEQFF
NA TRBJ1-1 TRBV18 CASSRGANTEAFF
NA TRBJ1-5 TRBV7-6 CASSLGDRGFQPQHF
once TRBJ1-1 TRBV6-1 CASRDPGQKNTEAFF
few TRBJ2-5 TRBV6-1 CASTLLGGGQETQYF
NA TRBJ2-3 TRBV15 CATSRGDRPSYTQYF
NA TRBJ1-1 TRBV28 CASSTTHTEAFF
NA TRBJ1-6 TRBV4-3 CASSQKLGGRNSEGNSPLHF
NA TRBJ2-1 TRBV18 CASSPTKNPLVRQFF
NA TRBJ2-7 TRBV2 CASTEYYEQYF
NA TRBJ2-7 TRBV29-1 CSVESDPRVGSQYF
NA TRBJ1-6 TRBV5-8 CASSFRPGANSPLHF
NA TRBJ1-2 TRBV12-5 CASGPQGEHGYTF
NA TRBJ2-2 TRBV28 CASERGSLNTGELFF
NA TRBJ2-1 TRBV21-1 CASKGGRASISNEQFF
NA TRBJ2-7 TRBV27 CASSLDRDLGYEQYF
NA TRBJ2-7 TRBV7-2 CASSLGLAGQTYEQYF
large TRBJ1-2 TRBV7-9 CASSLDKGFYGYTF
once TRBJ2-7 TRBV7-1 CASSLGGPYEQYF
NA TRBJ2-1 TRBV13 CASSLISHEQFF
NA TRBJ2-1 TRBV11-3 CASSFSGPAQFF
NA TRBJ1-1 TRBV6-1 CASGPQGAGGKAFF
NA TRBJ2-7 TRBV10-3 CAISDTGGTYEQYF
NA TRBJ1-1 TRBV7-2 CASSRDKASTEAFF
NA TRBJ2-1 TRBV27 CASSLTGTSGAYNEQFF
NA TRBJ2-2 TRBV29-1 CSVAHTGDTGELFF
medium-sized TRBJ1-2 TRBV7-6 CASSLASDYGYTF
NA TRBJ1-1 TRBV19 CASSPYMNTEAFF
few TRBJ2-5 TRBV18 CASSMDGETQYF
few TRBJ1-1 TRBV9 CAWTRMNTEAFF
NA TRBJ2-7 TRBV5-8 CASRLEPTGGLLEQYF
NA TRBJ1-2 TRBV7-2 CASSLGAPYGYTF